A selection of T cell receptor beta chains follows, all from one sample in a study of human T cells and chemical hapten exposure. TCRdb recomputed calls from the reads with MiXCR, one row per CDR3 protein. The table shows about 120,000 distinct CDR3 sequences, with less than 10% occurring only once. Sequencing input: whole blood. The receptors were gathered from a human donor in good health. Some clones in this sample may be carry-over from other donors' samples. CDR3s include the opening cysteine and the closing phenylalanine or tryptophan. D genes are given only for firm matches. Some rows have no size entry. The others give once, few or many, or a class for an expanded clone.

V gene: TRBV15; D gene: NA; clone size: NA; J gene: TRBJ2-5; CDR3 DNA: TGTGCCACCAGCAGGACTAGTACTGAGACCCAGTACTTC; CDR3 protein: CATSRTSTETQYF
V gene: TRBV11-2; D gene: NA; clone size: few; J gene: TRBJ1-5; CDR3 DNA: TGTGCCAGCAGCTTAGAGGGCACTGAGAGCAATCAGCCCCAGCATTTT; CDR3 protein: CASSLEGTESNQPQHF
V gene: TRBV18; D gene: NA; clone size: few; J gene: TRBJ1-6; CDR3 DNA: TGTGCCAGCTCACTGCCGGGACCTGGTAATTCACCCCTCCACTTT; CDR3 protein: CASSLPGPGNSPLHF
V gene: TRBV5-1; D gene: NA; clone size: few; J gene: TRBJ2-7; CDR3 DNA: TGCGCCAGCAGCTTCCATCATATGAGGGATAGCTCCTACGAGCAGTACTTC; CDR3 protein: CASSFHHMRDSSYEQYF
V gene: TRBV7-9; D gene: NA; clone size: few; J gene: TRBJ1-6; CDR3 DNA: TGTGCCAGCAGCTTAGCCCCCAGGACCCATAATTCACCCCTCCACTTT; CDR3 protein: CASSLAPRTHNSPLHF
V gene: TRBV27; D gene: NA; clone size: NA; J gene: TRBJ1-2; CDR3 DNA: TGTGCCAGCAGTTTATCCTTTCCAGGGAGGGCCTATGGCTACACCTTC; CDR3 protein: CASSLSFPGRAYGYTF
V gene: TRBV21-1; D gene: NA; clone size: few; J gene: TRBJ2-3; CDR3 DNA: TGTGCCAGCAGCACCGCCAACCTTACGGGACGAATGGCGGAGGAGGAGACAGATACGCAGTATTTT; CDR3 protein: CASSTANLTGRMAEEETDTQYF
V gene: TRBV5-1; D gene: TRBD1; clone size: few; J gene: TRBJ2-2; CDR3 DNA: TGCGCCAGCAGCGGCGAGGACAGGGGGGAGCCCGGGGAGCTGTTTTTT; CDR3 protein: CASSGEDRGEPGELFF
V gene: TRBV12-3/TRBV12-4; D gene: TRBD2; clone size: few; J gene: TRBJ2-3; CDR3 DNA: TGTGCCAGCACCCTGACTAGCGGGGGCCACAGAGGTACGCAGTATTTT; CDR3 protein: CASTLTSGGHRGTQYF
V gene: TRBV5-1; D gene: TRBD2; clone size: NA; J gene: TRBJ2-2; CDR3 DNA: TGCGCCAGCAGCTTGGGACTAGCACCGAACACCGGGGAGCTGTTTTTT; CDR3 protein: CASSLGLAPNTGELFF
V gene: TRBV2; D gene: TRBD1; clone size: few; J gene: TRBJ2-7; CDR3 DNA: TGTGCCAGCAGTCACGACAGGGCGTCCTACGAGCAGTACTTC; CDR3 protein: CASSHDRASYEQYF
V gene: TRBV5-6; D gene: TRBD2; clone size: NA; J gene: TRBJ2-3; CDR3 DNA: TGTGCCACCCATCTTAGCGGGACGGGGACAGATACGCAGTATTTT; CDR3 protein: CATHLSGTGTDTQYF
V gene: TRBV7-8; D gene: NA; clone size: few; J gene: TRBJ2-1; CDR3 DNA: TGTGCCAGCAGCTCGAGGGAAGCTACTAGTGGGCCGGGTGAGCAGTTCTTC; CDR3 protein: CASSSREATSGPGEQFF
V gene: TRBV19; D gene: NA; clone size: few; J gene: TRBJ1-1; CDR3 DNA: TGTGCCAGCGGGGAGGAGACGAACACTGAAGCTTTCTTT; CDR3 protein: CASGEETNTEAFF
V gene: TRBV20-1; D gene: TRBD2; clone size: many; J gene: TRBJ2-1; CDR3 DNA: TGCAGTGTTAAGACTAGCGGGATTTCGGATGAGCAGTTCTTC; CDR3 protein: CSVKTSGISDEQFF
V gene: TRBV7-9; D gene: NA; clone size: many; J gene: TRBJ1-1; CDR3 DNA: TGTGCCAGCAGCCGAACCCGGACAGTTAACACTGAAGCTTTCTTT; CDR3 protein: CASSRTRTVNTEAFF
V gene: TRBV7-6; D gene: NA; clone size: many; J gene: TRBJ2-5; CDR3 DNA: TGTGCCAGCAGCTTAGCCCAAGAGACCCAGTACTTC; CDR3 protein: CASSLAQETQYF
V gene: TRBV29-1; D gene: NA; clone size: many; J gene: TRBJ2-5; CDR3 DNA: TGCAGCGTTGATATGGGGGTCTCAGAGACCCAGTACTTC; CDR3 protein: CSVDMGVSETQYF
V gene: TRBV5-6; D gene: NA; clone size: many; J gene: TRBJ1-5; CDR3 DNA: TGTGCCAGCAGCTTGTCTTCTGTCCCCAATCAGCCCCAGCATTTT; CDR3 protein: CASSLSSVPNQPQHF
V gene: TRBV9; D gene: NA; clone size: NA; J gene: TRBJ2-1; CDR3 DNA: TGTGCCAGCAGCGTAGAGTGGGTGCGACTCAATGAGCAGTTCTTC; CDR3 protein: CASSVEWVRLNEQFF
V gene: TRBV7-9; D gene: NA; clone size: few; J gene: TRBJ2-1; CDR3 DNA: TGTGCCAGCCGCCCCGGTGGGTCGAGGACCCCGCCCCGGTTCTTC; CDR3 protein: CASRPGGSRTPPRFF
V gene: TRBV7-9; D gene: NA; clone size: NA; J gene: TRBJ2-3; CDR3 DNA: TGTGCCAGCAGCCCCCTCGGGATCGCGGAGGATCAAAGCACAGATACGCAGTATTTT; CDR3 protein: CASSPLGIAEDQSTDTQYF
V gene: TRBV19; D gene: TRBD2; clone size: NA; J gene: TRBJ2-7; CDR3 DNA: TGTGCCAGTACCCCCGGGACTAGCGGGGGATTTTCCTACGAGCAGTACTTC; CDR3 protein: CASTPGTSGGFSYEQYF
V gene: TRBV2; D gene: NA; clone size: few; J gene: TRBJ2-7; CDR3 DNA: TGTGCCAGCAGTGCCCCTGGACTGGCTTACGAGCAGTACTTC; CDR3 protein: CASSAPGLAYEQYF
V gene: TRBV6-6; D gene: NA; clone size: NA; J gene: TRBJ2-7; CDR3 DNA: TGTGCCAGCAGTTACTCGCGGCCCCGGTCGGGCGAGCAGTACTTC; CDR3 protein: CASSYSRPRSGEQYF
V gene: TRBV7-6; D gene: NA; clone size: many; J gene: TRBJ1-6; CDR3 DNA: TGTGCCAGCAGCATGACAGGATATAATTCACCCCTCCACTTT; CDR3 protein: CASSMTGYNSPLHF
V gene: TRBV7-2; D gene: NA; clone size: many; J gene: TRBJ2-4; CDR3 DNA: TGTGCCAGCAGCTCCCGGAGTCTAGCCAAAAACATTCAGTACTTC; CDR3 protein: CASSSRSLAKNIQYF
V gene: TRBV4-1; D gene: NA; clone size: few; J gene: TRBJ2-7; CDR3 DNA: TGCGCCAGCAGCCAAGAGGGCAGATCCTACGAGCAGTACTTC; CDR3 protein: CASSQEGRSYEQYF
V gene: TRBV6-4; D gene: TRBD1; clone size: medium-sized; J gene: TRBJ2-2; CDR3 DNA: TGTGCCAGCAGTGACGGACAGGACACCGGGGAGCTGTTTTTT; CDR3 protein: CASSDGQDTGELFF
V gene: TRBV6-5; D gene: NA; clone size: NA; J gene: TRBJ1-1; CDR3 DNA: TGTGCCAGCAGCCCCTTGCCGGTCACTGAAGCTTTCTTT; CDR3 protein: CASSPLPVTEAFF
V gene: TRBV2; D gene: TRBD1; clone size: NA; J gene: TRBJ1-1; CDR3 DNA: TGTGCCAGCAGAACATATCCAGGGACAGCTGAAGCTTTCTTT; CDR3 protein: CASRTYPGTAEAFF
V gene: TRBV5-6; D gene: NA; clone size: many; J gene: TRBJ2-1; CDR3 DNA: TGTGCCAGCAGCTTGGGTACCAATGAGCAGTTCTTC; CDR3 protein: CASSLGTNEQFF
V gene: TRBV5-4; D gene: NA; clone size: NA; J gene: TRBJ2-7; CDR3 DNA: TGTGCCAGCAGCCCCGACAGGACCCTCTCCTACGAGCAGTACTTC; CDR3 protein: CASSPDRTLSYEQYF
V gene: TRBV12-5; D gene: NA; clone size: many; J gene: TRBJ1-5; CDR3 DNA: TGTGCTAGTGGTCCCCTGGGGGGCAATCAGCCCCAGCATTTT; CDR3 protein: CASGPLGGNQPQHF
V gene: TRBV20-1; D gene: NA; clone size: few; J gene: TRBJ2-7; CDR3 DNA: TGCAGTGCTCGGGACCCTAAGGCCGAGCAGTACTTC; CDR3 protein: CSARDPKAEQYF
V gene: TRBV12-3/TRBV12-4; D gene: NA; clone size: NA; J gene: TRBJ2-5; CDR3 DNA: NA; CDR3 protein: CASSLGISAQETQYF